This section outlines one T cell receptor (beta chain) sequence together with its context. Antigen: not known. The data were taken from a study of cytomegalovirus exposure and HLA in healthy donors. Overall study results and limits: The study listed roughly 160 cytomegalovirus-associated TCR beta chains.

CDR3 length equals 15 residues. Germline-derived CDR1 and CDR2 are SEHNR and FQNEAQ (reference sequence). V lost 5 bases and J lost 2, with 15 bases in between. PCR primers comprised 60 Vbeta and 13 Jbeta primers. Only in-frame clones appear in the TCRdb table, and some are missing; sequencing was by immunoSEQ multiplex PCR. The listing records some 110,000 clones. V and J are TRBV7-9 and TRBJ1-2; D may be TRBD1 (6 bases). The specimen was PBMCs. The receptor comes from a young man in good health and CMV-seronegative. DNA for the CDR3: TGTGCCAGCAGCGTTACCAGGGGTTCGAACTATGGCTACACCTTC. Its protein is CASSVTRGSNYGYTF.